The clone carrying this T cell receptor (beta chain) was detected a few times. The data were obtained in a study of identical twins. The V and J ends lost 7 bases and 3 bases respectively, with 16 bases between them. Looked up from germline, CDR1 is DFQATT and CDR2 is SNEGSKA (reference sequence). CDR3 length equals 14 residues. TCRdb re-called the 5' RACE reads with MiXCR, one entry per CDR3 protein. Here the sample spans some 590,000 distinct CDR3 sequences, more than 9% being singletons. These same records also appear under a second study, on yellow fever vaccine responses in identical twins.

The V gene is TRBV20-1, the J gene TRBJ2-1, with D perhaps assigned TRBD1 or TRBD2 (5 bases each). The specimen sequenced was PBMCs. The origin of this receptor is a young woman in good health. The CDR3 sequence is CSGKRGGGYNEQFF. The CDR3 bases are TGCAGTGGGAAGAGGGGTGGAGGCTACAATGAGCAGTTCTTC.